This record covers a single TCR beta chain. It has no known antigen specificity. It has no much larger one-base neighbor in the sample; base qualities were not kept. The sample originates from a study of T cell repertoires in cytomegalovirus infection (dated by TCRdb to between 2018 and 2021). Context from the whole study: The peptide stimulations were aimed at well-studied HLA-B-restricted epitopes as well as recently identified HLA-C-restricted CMV epitopes, whose presentation resists viral immunomodulation. Donor HLA type was relevant to the analysis, as public TCR beta signatures indicated carriage of CMV infection together with the matching HLA type.

What this sample's treatment or condition label stands for: in vitro stimulation with specific CMV peptide epitopes to enrich CMV-specific T cells. What the authors observed across the whole study: The ex vivo response was dominated by HLA-C-restricted CMV-specific TCR beta clonotypes, which also provided the single most frequent clonotype in two of eight donors. In both this cohort and an independent approximately 350-donor cohort, the cumulative frequency of public TCR beta family members distinguished carriers of CMV infection plus the relevant HLA type.

The listed sequencing device is Illumina HiSeq 1500. TCRdb's own reprocessing of the public reads used fastp at Q25 and MiXCR and kept productive beta chains. Rows are combined by CDR3 protein, so each entry shows the most common genes and DNA. This sample has approximately 910,000 distinct CDR3 sequences in its table, and around 31% of those were observed once. The ten largest make up more than 12% of the sample. The specimen was cultured CD8+ T cells from PBMCs, collected from culture after CMV antigen stimulation. The TCR comes from a human donor in good health (CMV status not recorded). Some clones in this sample may be carry-over from other donors' samples.

The sequenced DNA is TGTGCCAGTAGAGACAGGGGGTTAGGCAATCAGCCCCAGCATTTT. Its protein is CASRDRGLGNQPQHF. Recombination joined TRBV19 with TRBJ1-5; TRBD1 aligns with 9 central bases. Looking up the germline V gene (reference sequence) yields CDR1 LNHDA and CDR2 SQIVND. From V the trimming removes 6 bases and from J it removes 2 bases, while the gene matches leave 5 bases of the junction unaccounted for. Counted from cysteine to phenylalanine, this CDR3 has 15 amino acids. Only the CDR3 part of the read is kept: 45 bases, read in frame from the first base.